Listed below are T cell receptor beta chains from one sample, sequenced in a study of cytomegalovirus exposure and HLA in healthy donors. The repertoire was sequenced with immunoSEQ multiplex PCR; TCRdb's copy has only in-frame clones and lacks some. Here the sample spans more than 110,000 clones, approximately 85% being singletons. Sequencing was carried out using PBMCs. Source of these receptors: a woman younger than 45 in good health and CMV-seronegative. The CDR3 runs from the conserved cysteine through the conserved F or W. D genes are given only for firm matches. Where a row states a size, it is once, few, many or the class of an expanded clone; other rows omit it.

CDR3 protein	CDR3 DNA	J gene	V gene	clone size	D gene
CASSSRGPNEKLFF	TGTGCCAGCAGCTCCAGGGGCCCTAATGAAAAACTGTTTTTT	TRBJ1-4	TRBV7-9	-	-
CSATRQDAFF	TGCAGTGCTACCCGACAGGATGCTTTCTTT	TRBJ1-1	TRBV20-1	-	-
CASSPDRGRLEKLFF	TGTGCCAGTAGTCCGGACAGGGGGAGGTTGGAAAAACTGTTTTTT	TRBJ1-4	TRBV19	-	TRBD1
CASSLSPGSYEQYF	TGTGCCAGCAGTTTAAGTCCCGGTTCCTACGAGCAGTACTTC	TRBJ2-7	TRBV27	-	-
CSVRGRETEAFF	TGCAGCGTCAGAGGGAGGGAAACTGAAGCTTTCTTT	TRBJ1-1	TRBV29-1	-	-
CASRTSGVREQYF	TGTGCCAGCAGGACTAGCGGGGTGCGCGAGCAGTACTTC	TRBJ2-7	TRBV19	-	TRBD2
CAWSRGNTGELFF	TGTGCCTGGAGTAGGGGGAACACCGGGGAGCTGTTTTTT	TRBJ2-2	TRBV30	-	-
CSVETDRAEAFF	TGCAGCGTTGAAACGGACAGGGCTGAAGCTTTCTTT	TRBJ1-1	TRBV29-1	once	TRBD1
CASNNGGKGQPQHF	TGTGCCAGCAACAACGGTGGGAAGGGGCAGCCCCAGCATTTT	TRBJ1-5	TRBV6-5	-	-
CATSREVAGNTGELFF	TGTGCCACCAGCAGAGAGGTGGCAGGGAACACCGGGGAGCTGTTTTTT	TRBJ2-2	TRBV15	-	-
CASSPQGQGRWETQYF	TGTGCCAGCAGCCCGCAAGGACAGGGGCGGTGGGAGACCCAGTACTTC	TRBJ2-5	TRBV9	-	TRBD1
CASRLPTPTGRTDTQYF	TGCGCCAGCAGATTGCCTACACCGACAGGGCGCACAGATACGCAGTATTTT	TRBJ2-3	TRBV5-1	-	TRBD1
CASSLDRPNTEAFF	TGCGCCAGCAGCTTGGACAGACCCAACACTGAAGCTTTCTTT	TRBJ1-1	TRBV5-1	-	-
CASSQVTGSQYF	TGTGCCAGCAGCCAAGTAACCGGGAGCCAGTATTTT	TRBJ2-3	TRBV4-2	once	-
CASSLLTVNQPQHF	TGTGCCAGCAGTTTACTTACAGTCAATCAGCCCCAGCATTTT	TRBJ1-5	TRBV28	-	-
CASRTTGGSTEAFF	TGTGCCAGTAGGACGACAGGGGGATCTACTGAAGCTTTCTTT	TRBJ1-1	TRBV19	-	TRBD1
CASSQFGEGVYGYTF	TGCGCCAGCAGCCAATTCGGGGAGGGGGTCTATGGCTACACCTTC	TRBJ1-2	TRBV4-1	-	-
CASSLASGALFLDF	TGTGCCAGCAGCTTAGCGTCAGGGGCGTTGTTTCTTGATTTT	TRBJ1-4	TRBV5-5	-	-
CASSYASGEQFF	TGCGCCAGCAGTTATGCAAGCGGTGAGCAGTTCTTC	TRBJ2-1	TRBV5-1	-	-
CASSGDRSSGNTIYF	TGTGCCAGCAGTGGGGACAGGTCCTCTGGAAACACCATATATTTT	TRBJ1-3	TRBV2	-	TRBD1
CASSFAGAGELFF	TGTGCCAGCAGTTTCGCCGGGGCCGGGGAGCTGTTTTTT	TRBJ2-2	TRBV27	-	-
CASSPVHGVALSGNTIYF	TGTGCCAGCAGCCCAGTTCACGGGGTGGCTCTCTCTGGAAACACCATATATTTT	TRBJ1-3	TRBV7-9	-	-
CASSARDSYEQYF	TGTGCCAGTAGTGCCCGGGACAGCTACGAGCAGTACTTC	TRBJ2-7	TRBV19	few	TRBD1
CASSLGGTAKNTEAFF	TGCGCCAGCAGCTTGGGGGGGACAGCCAAGAACACTGAAGCTTTCTTT	TRBJ1-1	TRBV5-1	-	TRBD1
CASSQYEDEQYF	TGTGCCAGCTCACAGTATGAGGACGAGCAGTACTTC	TRBJ2-7	TRBV18	-	-
CSVDDRVHNEQFF	TGCAGCGTTGACGACAGGGTACACAATGAGCAGTTCTTC	TRBJ2-1	TRBV29-1	-	TRBD1
CASSPSAASHGGYGYTF	TGTGCCAGCAGCCCCTCCGCAGCGAGTCACGGAGGGTATGGCTACACCTTC	TRBJ1-2	TRBV7-9	-	-
CASSYAGSGTGGNEQYF	TGTGCCAGCAGTTACGCGGGTTCGGGGACAGGGGGAAACGAGCAGTACTTC	TRBJ2-7	TRBV9	-	TRBD1
CASTKTGGGNEQFF	TGTGCCAGCACCAAGACGGGGGGCGGCAATGAGCAGTTCTTC	TRBJ2-1	TRBV9	-	-
CASSVSFMSGTGLYNEQFF	TGTGCCAGCAGCGTATCGTTTATGAGTGGGACAGGGCTCTACAATGAGCAGTTCTTC	TRBJ2-1	TRBV9	-	TRBD1
CASGTGLGANYGYTF	TGTGCCAGCGGGACAGGGCTCGGAGCTAACTATGGCTACACCTTC	TRBJ1-2	TRBV2	-	TRBD1
CASSVPQGLGYTF	TGTGCCAGCAGCGTTCCACAGGGTCTTGGCTACACCTTC	TRBJ1-2	TRBV28	-	-
CASSLIQVNTQYF	TGTGCCAGCAGTTTAATACAGGTGAATACGCAGTATTTT	TRBJ2-3	TRBV28	-	-
CASSLLGRGTATGELFF	TGTGCCAGCAGCTTGTTAGGCCGAGGGACTGCAACCGGGGAGCTGTTTTTT	TRBJ2-2	TRBV5-6	-	-
CASSLDRNYGYTF	TGTGCCAGCAGCTTAGATCGTAACTATGGCTACACCTTC	TRBJ1-2	TRBV11-2	-	-
CASSPARFENYGYTF	TGTGCCAGCAGTCCCGCCAGGTTCGAGAACTATGGCTACACCTTC	TRBJ1-2	TRBV27	-	-
CASSSGDPQYF	TGTGCCAGCAGCTCAGGGGACCCGCAGTATTTT	TRBJ2-3	TRBV11-2	-	-
CSVEDPTGIAYEQYF	TGCAGCGTTGAAGACCCGACAGGGATTGCCTACGAGCAGTACTTC	TRBJ2-7	TRBV29-1	-	TRBD1
CASRGQGSGQPQHF	TGTGCCAGCAGGGGACAGGGGTCCGGCCAGCCCCAGCATTTT	TRBJ1-5	TRBV28	-	TRBD1
CASRDRGSSYYEQYF	TGTGCCAGCAGGGACAGGGGATCTTCCTACTACGAGCAGTACTTC	TRBJ2-7	TRBV27	once	TRBD1
CASSLVIAANTGELFF	TGTGCCAGCAGCTTAGTTATAGCGGCAAACACCGGGGAGCTGTTTTTT	TRBJ2-2	TRBV11-2	-	-
CAWRTGTGGGNSPLHF	TGTGCCTGGAGGACCGGGACAGGGGGCGGTAATTCACCCCTCCACTTT	TRBJ1-6	TRBV30	-	TRBD1
CASSMAETKNIQYF	TGTGCCAGTAGTATGGCAGAAACCAAAAACATTCAGTACTTC	TRBJ2-4	TRBV19	-	-
CASSSQIQPYEQYF	TGTGCCAGCAGTTCCCAGATCCAACCCTACGAGCAGTACTTC	TRBJ2-7	TRBV27	-	-
CASGSNYGYTF	TGTGCCAGTGGGAGTAACTATGGCTACACCTTC	TRBJ1-2	TRBV9	-	-